Included here is one T cell receptor beta chain sequence, with context. It has no known antigen specificity. No much larger clone exists at a distance of one base, and base qualities are not known. In the paper's terms, the time point label means: baseline before first vaccination. Vaccinee samples were obtained from the UK trials COV001 and COV002, which included a single-blind randomized controlled phase 2/3 trial of AZD1222 (ChAdOx1 nCoV-19) in healthy adults. For TCRbeta chain sequencing, PBMC samples from trial participants were taken at day 0 and at day 28 after the second dose. After removal of 4 bases from V and 2 bases from J, the junction retains 8 bases not matched to a gene. CDR3 length: 19 amino acids, cysteine to phenylalanine. Of the read, only the CDR3 DNA is kept; its 57 bases are in frame from base 1. In the germline V gene, CDR1 corresponds to SGHAT and CDR2 to FQNNGV. The data stem from a study of T cell responses to AZD1222 COVID-19 vaccine (dated by TCRdb to the early 2020s). As for the study more broadly: Because spike-specific TCR depth and breadth did not differ between the two schedules, AZD1222 recipients who got a second dose at roughly 4 weeks were pooled with those who got a second dose at roughly 12 weeks. TCR sequencing was performed for roughly 250 trial participants, of whom 207 were given two doses of AZD1222 and 26 were given two doses of MenACWY control vaccine. Trial participants were enrolled by age into 18-55, 56-69 and 70-plus year subgroups, with about 150, 27 and 61 TCR-sequenced participants respectively. What the research found in general, with its limitations: Epitopes outside the regions mutated in the B.1.351 and B.1.1.7 variants were reportedly recognized by nearly half of the unique spike-specific TCRs. Because no day 14 peak-response samples were available, repertoires were characterized only after the peak T cell response. After two AZD1222 doses, both the breadth and the depth of spike-specific TCRs were significantly higher than at day 0 and than in MenACWY recipients. Participants were mostly white British, with more females than males. The authors suggested clonal diversity may have been underestimated. Vaccine-associated CD4 TCRs spanned the whole spike protein, with dominant responses in regions 160-218 and 743-854. Conclusions about previously exposed vaccinees were limited because only six or seven AZD1222 recipients were SARS-CoV-2 seropositive at baseline. The 56-69-year group was small, and its depth increase did not reach significance, likely because of low power.

The CDR3 regions of human TCRbeta chains were subjected to immunosequencing. The original methods were these. TCRs in the repertoires were compared against a reference library of SARS-CoV-2-specific TCRs that had been generated with the MIRA antigen-specificity platform. Breadth was defined as the fraction of unique TCRs that were SARS-CoV-2-associated. Depth was defined as the fraction of total T cells that were SARS-CoV-2-associated. Each spike-specific TCR was assigned to its reactive spike region and to a CD4 or CD8 class using the MIRA data. Log10-transformed breadth and depth values were compared by one-way ANOVA with Sidak's multiple comparisons tests. TCRdb holds this immuneACCESS table with in-frame rearrangements only. Some clones are missing; in checked studies, unresolved V genes explain under half, and the rest has no known cause. The V and J calls and clone size are taken from that table; D and trimming were inferred from the DNA. This sample holds about 97,000 clones; 88% were observed only once. Jointly, the top ten make up roughly 2.8% of the sample.

The sequences come from peripheral blood, collected on day 0 of AZD1222 vaccination. The chain is encoded by TRBV11-2 joined to TRBJ2-1, and 16 junction bases match TRBD2. The receptor was derived from an adult in good health. The bases are TGTGCCAGCAGCTCCCCCGGGACTAGCGGGGGGGCGGCCTACAATGAGCAGTTCTTC. This translates into CASSSPGTSGGAAYNEQFF.